These T cell receptor beta chains were read from a single sample in a study of T cell clones after liver transplantation. Clones were read by immunoSEQ multiplex PCR, and TCRdb kept only the in-frame ones, dropping some. The table shows 95,000 to 130,000 clones, with just over 90% occurring only once. The material was CD4+ T cells from blood, obtained 12 months after liver transplant. All receptors come from a human patient who received a liver transplant. Some T cells may be provided by the graft donor. The CDR3 runs from the conserved cysteine through the conserved F or W. Fields, in order: V gene, D gene, J gene, clone size, CDR3 DNA, CDR3 protein. D genes are given only for firm matches. The size field is filled for only some rows; it gives once, few, many or a size class.

TRBV28	-	TRBJ2-7	-	TGTGCCAGCAGGGCCTCAGGCAGTACCTACGAGCAGTACTTC	CASRASGSTYEQYF
TRBV18	-	TRBJ2-6	-	TGTGCCAGCTCATCCAGACGTCCTGGGGCCAACGTCCTGACTTTC	CASSSRRPGANVLTF
TRBV9	-	TRBJ2-1	once	TGTGCCAGCAGCGTGGCCGTTCTCTCCTGGAATGAGCAGTTCTTC	CASSVAVLSWNEQFF
TRBV5-4	-	TRBJ2-3	-	TGTGCCAGCAGCACGAGACAGAAGCCCGCGGAGTATTTT	CASSTRQKPAEYF
TRBV6-9	TRBD2	TRBJ2-7	once	TGTGCCAGCATTCGAGGGACCCCGGGACTAGCGGGAGTAGGTTTATTCTACGAGCAGTACTTC	CASIRGTPGLAGVGLFYEQYF
TRBV18	-	TRBJ2-7	-	TGTGCCAGCTCACCAAACCAGGCCGAGCAGTACTTC	CASSPNQAEQYF
TRBV5-1	-	TRBJ1-1	-	TGCGCCAGCAGCTATGTCCTAAACACCAGGAACACTGAAGCTTTCTTT	CASSYVLNTRNTEAFF
TRBV19	TRBD1	TRBJ1-1	-	TGTGCCACGCGTCCGGGACAGGAGATTGGTGTGAACACTGAAGCTTTCTTT	CATRPGQEIGVNTEAFF
TRBV19	TRBD2	TRBJ2-3	-	TGTGCCACAAAGGCGACTAGCGGGACTCCTAGCACAGATACGCAGTATTTT	CATKATSGTPSTDTQYF
TRBV29-1	-	TRBJ2-7	once	TGCAGCGTCGAGACAGGATTTAGCAACGAGCAGTACTTC	CSVETGFSNEQYF
TRBV18	-	TRBJ1-5	-	TGTGCCAGCTCACCACCGGGCCGGGGAAATCAGCCCCAGCATTTT	CASSPPGRGNQPQHF
TRBV2	-	TRBJ2-7	-	TGTGCCAGCAGTTCGCTAAGGGGGGGCGGCGAGCAGTACTTC	CASSSLRGGGEQYF
TRBV11-2	-	TRBJ1-2	-	TGTGCCAGCAGCCAAGAGGTGAATGGCTACACCTTC	CASSQEVNGYTF
TRBV5-1	-	TRBJ1-1	-	TGCGCCAGCAGCGTACACCTGGGCACTGAAGCTTTCTTT	CASSVHLGTEAFF
TRBV9	-	TRBJ2-2	-	TGTGCCAGCAGCGTAGTTGCAGGGCCTGCGGTAGGGGAGCTGTTTTTT	CASSVVAGPAVGELFF
TRBV5-1	-	TRBJ1-1	-	TGCGCCACCGATCGGGGGGTCATAAGAGCTTTCTTT	CATDRGVIRAFF
TRBV29-1	TRBD2	TRBJ2-1	-	TGCAGCGCCGGGACTAGCGGGAGGGGGTACAATGAGCAGTTCTTC	CSAGTSGRGYNEQFF
TRBV2	TRBD1	TRBJ1-2	-	TGTGCCAGCCGCCGGGAGGGGGCGGATGGCTACACCTTC	CASRREGADGYTF
TRBV18	-	TRBJ1-1	once	TGTGCCAGCTCACCAGAGTTTGGGACTGAAGCTTTCTTT	CASSPEFGTEAFF
TRBV19	TRBD2	TRBJ2-1	-	TGTGCCAGTACGGCCAGCGGGGATTACAATGAGCAGTTCTTC	CASTASGDYNEQFF
TRBV28	TRBD1	TRBJ2-7	-	TGTGCCAGCAGCCTTACAGGGGGCTGGGAGCAGTACTTC	CASSLTGGWEQYF
TRBV4-1	-	TRBJ1-5	-	TGCGCCAGCAGCCAAGTTCCGGCAGTGTCAAATCAGCCCCAGCATTTT	CASSQVPAVSNQPQHF
TRBV9	-	TRBJ2-3	-	TGTGCCAGCAGCTTGCAAACCGGGACCGTTAGCACAGATACGCAGTATTTT	CASSLQTGTVSTDTQYF
TRBV14	-	TRBJ2-5	-	TGTGCCAGCAGCCAAGACCTATTCCGGGAGACCCAGTACTTC	CASSQDLFRETQYF
TRBV27	-	TRBJ2-1	-	TGTGCCAGCAGTGCCGGACTTTTCAATGAGCAGTTCTTC	CASSAGLFNEQFF
TRBV10-3	-	TRBJ1-1	-	TGTGCCATCAGTGATCCTGAGGGGGACACTGAAGCTTTCTTT	CAISDPEGDTEAFF
TRBV30	-	TRBJ1-6	-	TGTGCCTGGACGGGCCCCCCAAATTCACCCCTCCACTTT	CAWTGPPNSPLHF
TRBV25-1	-	TRBJ2-3	-	TGTGCCAGCAGTGTTAGCGTCACGCAGTATTTT	CASSVSVTQYF
TRBV28	TRBD1	TRBJ1-1	-	TGTGCCAGCAGCATGGGACAGTTTGAAGCTTTCTTT	CASSMGQFEAFF
TRBV7-2	-	TRBJ2-5	-	TGTGCCAGCAGCTCATATAGAGGAGACGGGACGGAGACCCAGTACTTC	CASSSYRGDGTETQYF
TRBV5-1	-	TRBJ2-3	-	TGCGCCAGCAGCTTGGGGACAAGCACAGATACGCAGTATTTT	CASSLGTSTDTQYF
TRBV6-1	-	TRBJ1-1	-	TGTGCCAGCAGGACCCCGGCTGGTGAAGCTTTCTTT	CASRTPAGEAFF
TRBV28	-	TRBJ1-2	-	TGTGCCAGCAGCAACGGACAGTATGGCTACACCTTC	CASSNGQYGYTF